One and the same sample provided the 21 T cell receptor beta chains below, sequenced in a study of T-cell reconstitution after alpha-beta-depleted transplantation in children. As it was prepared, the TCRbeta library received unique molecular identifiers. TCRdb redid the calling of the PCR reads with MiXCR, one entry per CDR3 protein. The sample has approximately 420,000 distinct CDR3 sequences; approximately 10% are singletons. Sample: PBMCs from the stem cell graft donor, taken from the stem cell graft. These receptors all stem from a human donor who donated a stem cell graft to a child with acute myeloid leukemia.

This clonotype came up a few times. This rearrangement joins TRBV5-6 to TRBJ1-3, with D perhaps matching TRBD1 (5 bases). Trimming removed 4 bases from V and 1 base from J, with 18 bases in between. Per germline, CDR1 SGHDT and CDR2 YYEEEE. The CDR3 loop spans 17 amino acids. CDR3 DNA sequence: TGTGCCAGCAGCCAATATGCAGGGAGCAGGTCTGGAAACACCATATATTTT. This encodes CASSQYAGSRSGNTIYF.

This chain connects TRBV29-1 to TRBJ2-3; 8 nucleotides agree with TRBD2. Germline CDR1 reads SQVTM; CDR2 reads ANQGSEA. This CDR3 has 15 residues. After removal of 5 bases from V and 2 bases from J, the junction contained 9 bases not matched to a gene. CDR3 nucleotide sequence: TGCAGCGTTCCTCCTCCCGGGAGGGACACAGATACGCAGTATTTT. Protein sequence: CSVPPPGRDTDTQYF.

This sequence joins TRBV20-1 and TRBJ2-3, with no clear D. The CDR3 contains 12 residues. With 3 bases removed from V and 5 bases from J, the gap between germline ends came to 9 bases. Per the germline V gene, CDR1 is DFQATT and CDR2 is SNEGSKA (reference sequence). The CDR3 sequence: CSASTRRDTQYF. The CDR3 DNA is TGCAGTGCTAGTACGAGGAGAGATACGCAGTATTTT.

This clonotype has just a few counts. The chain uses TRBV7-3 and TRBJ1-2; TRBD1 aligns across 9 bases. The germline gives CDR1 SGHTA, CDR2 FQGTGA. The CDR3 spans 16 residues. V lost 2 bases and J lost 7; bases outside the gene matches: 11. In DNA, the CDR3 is TGTGCCAGCAGCTTAGGGGGGACAGGGCCCGCGGTTGGCTACACCTTC. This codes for CASSLGGTGPAVGYTF.

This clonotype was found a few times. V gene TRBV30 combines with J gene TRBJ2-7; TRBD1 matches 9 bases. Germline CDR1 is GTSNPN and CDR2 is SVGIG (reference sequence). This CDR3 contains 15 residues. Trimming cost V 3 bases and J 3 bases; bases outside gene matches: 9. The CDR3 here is CAWSVTGTGFYEQYF. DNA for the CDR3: TGTGCCTGGAGCGTAACCGGGACAGGGTTCTACGAGCAGTACTTC.

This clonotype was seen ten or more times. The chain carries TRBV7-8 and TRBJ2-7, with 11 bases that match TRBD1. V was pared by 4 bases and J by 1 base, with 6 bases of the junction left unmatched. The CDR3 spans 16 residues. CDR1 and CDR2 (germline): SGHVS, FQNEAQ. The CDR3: CASSSRRDRGSYEQYF. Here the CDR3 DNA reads TGTGCCAGCAGCTCCCGCCGGGACAGGGGGTCCTACGAGCAGTACTTC. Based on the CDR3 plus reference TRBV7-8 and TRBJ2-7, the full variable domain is GAGVSQSPRYKVAKRGQDVALRCDPISGHVSLFWYQQALGQGPEFLTYFQNEAQLDKSGLPSDRFFAERPEGSVSTLKIQRTQQEDSAVYLCASSSRRDRGSYEQYFGPGTRLTVT.

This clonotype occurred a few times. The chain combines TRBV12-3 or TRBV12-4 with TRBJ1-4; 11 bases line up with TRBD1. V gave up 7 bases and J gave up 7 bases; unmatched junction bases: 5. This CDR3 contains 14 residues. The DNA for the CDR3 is TGTGCCAGCACCCTGGGACAGGGGGTTGAAAAACTGTTTTTT. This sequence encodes CASTLGQGVEKLFF.

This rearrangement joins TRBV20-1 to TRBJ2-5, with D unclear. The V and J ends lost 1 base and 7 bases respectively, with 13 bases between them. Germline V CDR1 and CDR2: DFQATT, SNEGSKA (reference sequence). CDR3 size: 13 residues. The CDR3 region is CSARGPGLGTQYF. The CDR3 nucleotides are TGCAGTGCTAGAGGGCCTGGTTTGGGGACCCAGTACTTC.

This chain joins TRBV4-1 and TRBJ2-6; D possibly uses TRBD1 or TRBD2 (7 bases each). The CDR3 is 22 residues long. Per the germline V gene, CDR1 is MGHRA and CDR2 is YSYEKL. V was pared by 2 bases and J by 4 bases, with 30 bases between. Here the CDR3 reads CASSQPTWEGARHVSGANVLTF. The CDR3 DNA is TGCGCCAGCAGCCAACCCACTTGGGAGGGGGCCAGGCATGTATCCGGGGCCAACGTCCTGACTTTC.

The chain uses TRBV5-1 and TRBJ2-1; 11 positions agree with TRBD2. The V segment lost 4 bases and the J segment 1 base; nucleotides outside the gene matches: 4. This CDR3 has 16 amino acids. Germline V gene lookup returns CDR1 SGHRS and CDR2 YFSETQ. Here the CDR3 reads CASSPGTSGSYNEQFF. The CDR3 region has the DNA TGCGCCAGCAGCCCTGGGACTAGCGGTTCCTACAATGAGCAGTTCTTC.

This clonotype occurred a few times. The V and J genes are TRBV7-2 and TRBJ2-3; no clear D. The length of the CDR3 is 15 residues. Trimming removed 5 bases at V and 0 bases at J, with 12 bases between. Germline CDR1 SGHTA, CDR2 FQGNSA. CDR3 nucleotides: TGTGCCAGCAGCCACGCCGTGGGCAGCACAGATACGCAGTATTTT. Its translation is CASSHAVGSTDTQYF.

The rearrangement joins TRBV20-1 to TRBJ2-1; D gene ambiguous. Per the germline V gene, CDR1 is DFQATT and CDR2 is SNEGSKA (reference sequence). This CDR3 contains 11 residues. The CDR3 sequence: CSASMGNEQFF. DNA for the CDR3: TGCAGCGCCTCGATGGGAAATGAGCAGTTCTTC.

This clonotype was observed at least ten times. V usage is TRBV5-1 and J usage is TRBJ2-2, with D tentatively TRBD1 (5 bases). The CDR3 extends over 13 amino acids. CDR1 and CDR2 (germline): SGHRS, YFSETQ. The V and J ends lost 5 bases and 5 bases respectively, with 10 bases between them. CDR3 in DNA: TGCGCCAGCAGTGAACAGGAGACCGGGGAGCTGTTTTTT. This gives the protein CASSEQETGELFF.

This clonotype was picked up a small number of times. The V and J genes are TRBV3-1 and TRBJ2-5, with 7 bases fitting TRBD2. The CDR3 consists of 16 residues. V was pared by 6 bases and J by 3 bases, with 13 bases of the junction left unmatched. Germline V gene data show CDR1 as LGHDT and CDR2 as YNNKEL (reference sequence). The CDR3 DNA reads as TGTGCCAGCAGGCCCCTAACCGGACTAGTCGAAGAGACCCAGTACTTC. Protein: CASRPLTGLVEETQYF.

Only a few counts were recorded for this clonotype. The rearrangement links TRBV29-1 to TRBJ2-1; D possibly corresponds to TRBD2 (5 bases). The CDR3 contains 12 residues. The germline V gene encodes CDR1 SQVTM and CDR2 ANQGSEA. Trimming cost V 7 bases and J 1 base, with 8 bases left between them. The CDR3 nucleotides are TGCAGCGGCGGGTATTCCTACAATGAGCAGTTCTTC. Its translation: CSGGYSYNEQFF.

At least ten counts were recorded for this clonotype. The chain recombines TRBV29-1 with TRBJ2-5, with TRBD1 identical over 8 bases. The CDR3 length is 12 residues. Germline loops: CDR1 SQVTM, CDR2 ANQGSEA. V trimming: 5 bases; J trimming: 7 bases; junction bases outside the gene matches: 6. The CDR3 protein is CSVQGAGGTQYF. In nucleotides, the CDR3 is TGCAGCGTTCAGGGGGCTGGCGGGACCCAGTACTTC.

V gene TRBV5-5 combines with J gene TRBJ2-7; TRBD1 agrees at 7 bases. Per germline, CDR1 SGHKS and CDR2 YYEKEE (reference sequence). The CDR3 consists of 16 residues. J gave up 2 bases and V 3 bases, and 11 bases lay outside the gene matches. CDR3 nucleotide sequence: TGTGCCAGCAGCTACCCGACAGGGATAACAACCTACGAGCAGTACTTC. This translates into CASSYPTGITTYEQYF.

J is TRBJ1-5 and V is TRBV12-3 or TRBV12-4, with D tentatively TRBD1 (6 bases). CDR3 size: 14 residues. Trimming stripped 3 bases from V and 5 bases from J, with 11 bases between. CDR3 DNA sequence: TGTGCCAGCAGTTTGGGGGGGCATCATCAGCCCCAGCATTTT. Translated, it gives CASSLGGHHQPQHF.

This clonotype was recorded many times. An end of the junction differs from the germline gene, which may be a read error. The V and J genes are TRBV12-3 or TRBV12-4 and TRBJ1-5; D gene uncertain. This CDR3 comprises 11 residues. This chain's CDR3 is CASSLGQPQHF. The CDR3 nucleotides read TGCGCCAGCAGCTTGGGCCAGCCCCAGCATTTT.

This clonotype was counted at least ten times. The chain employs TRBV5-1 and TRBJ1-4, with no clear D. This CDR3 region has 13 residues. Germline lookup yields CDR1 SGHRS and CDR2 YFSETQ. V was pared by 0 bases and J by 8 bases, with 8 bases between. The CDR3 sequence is CASSLAGEEKLFF. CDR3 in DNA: TGCGCCAGCAGCTTGGCTGGGGAGGAAAAACTGTTTTTT.

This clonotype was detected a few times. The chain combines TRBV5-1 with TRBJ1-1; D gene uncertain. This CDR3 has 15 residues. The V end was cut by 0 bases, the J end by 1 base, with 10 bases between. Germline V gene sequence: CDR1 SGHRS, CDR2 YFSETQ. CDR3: CASSLGTAPNTEAFF. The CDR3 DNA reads TGCGCCAGCAGCTTGGGAACAGCCCCGAACACTGAAGCTTTCTTT. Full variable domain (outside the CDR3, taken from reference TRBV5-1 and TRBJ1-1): KAGVTQTPRYLIKTRGQQVTLSCSPISGHRSVSWYQQTPGQGLQFLFEYFSETQRNKGNFPGRFSGRQFSNSRSEMNVSTLELGDSALYLCASSLGTAPNTEAFFGQGTRLTVV.